A single sample gave rise to the 25 T cell receptor beta chains below, sequenced in a study of memory CD4+ T cells and cytomegalovirus serostatus. The sort gate was single viable CD3+CD4+CD8-CD45RO+ cells for memory CD4+ T cells. Measured with immunoSEQ multiplex PCR; TCRdb has only the in-frame clones, and not every one. Altogether about 58,000 clones are present, about four fifths being singletons, with the ten largest covering 0.5%. The sample consisted of memory CD4+ T cells from blood. These receptors came from an adult in good health and CMV-seronegative. Some clones in this sample may be carry-over from other donors' samples.

The chain links TRBV5-6 to TRBJ2-6; no clear D gene. Germline lookup yields CDR1 SGHDT and CDR2 YYEEEE. The CDR3 sequence is 17 residues long. Trimming stripped 2 bases from V and 3 bases from J, with 15 bases between. This CDR3 is CASSLDLRRNGANVLTF. CDR3 bases: TGTGCCAGCAGCTTAGACCTCCGTCGGAATGGGGCCAACGTCCTGACTTTC.

V is TRBV5-5 and J is TRBJ2-5; 12 nucleotides align to TRBD1. The CDR3 loop spans 15 amino acids. The J segment lost 5 bases and the V segment lost 3 bases, leaving 5 bases of the junction unmatched. CDR1 and CDR2 (germline): SGHKS, YYEKEE (reference sequence). CDR3 amino acids: CASSWDRGRRETQYF. CDR3 sequence (DNA): TGTGCCAGCAGCTGGGACAGGGGGCGGAGGGAGACCCAGTACTTC.

The chain couples TRBV12-5 to TRBJ2-1; 7 bases align to TRBD2. The J segment lost 10 bases and the V segment lost 6 bases, leaving 15 bases of the junction unmatched. Germline lookup yields CDR1 LGHNT and CDR2 FRNRAP. The CDR3 consists of 15 residues. The CDR3: CASGKAQSGTSEQFF. The CDR3 DNA follows: TGTGCTAGTGGGAAAGCCCAAAGCGGGACGAGCGAGCAGTTCTTC.

The chain joins TRBV28 to TRBJ2-7; 8 bases fit TRBD2. This CDR3 contains 14 residues. V gave up 5 bases and J gave up 3 bases; unmatched junction bases: 6. The germline V gene encodes CDR1 MDHEN and CDR2 SYDVKM. The CDR3 spells CASSVAGLGYEQYF. In DNA form, the CDR3 reads TGTGCCAGCAGTGTAGCGGGGCTAGGCTACGAGCAGTACTTC.

J is TRBJ1-6 and V is TRBV2, with 7 bases identical to TRBD1. With 4 bases clipped from V and 7 bases from J, the junction kept 4 bases outside the gene matches. Germline CDR1 reads SNHLY; CDR2 reads FYNNEI. The CDR3 consists of 14 residues. CDR3 protein: CASSGDSGNSPLHF. CDR3 nucleotides: TGTGCCAGCAGTGGGGACAGCGGCAATTCACCCCTCCACTTT.

V usage is TRBV7-7 and J usage is TRBJ2-5; tentatively, D is TRBD1 (7 bases). The CDR3 length is 15 residues. V lost 5 bases and J 5 bases, leaving 18 bases between the germline ends. The germline gives CDR1 SSHAT, CDR2 FNYEAQ (reference sequence). CDR3 amino acids: CASSVGGGESETQYF. The CDR3 coding sequence is TGTGCCAGCAGCGTTGGAGGGGGCGAGTCGGAGACCCAGTACTTC.

This clone was observed once. The rearrangement links TRBV7-9 to TRBJ2-2; D unclear. Germline CDR1 and CDR2: SEHNR and FQNEAQ (reference sequence). The CDR3 consists of 11 residues. V was cut by 5 bases and J by 6 bases, with 4 bases left in between. CDR3 loop: CASSTAGELFF. For the CDR3, the DNA is TGTGCCAGCAGCACGGCCGGGGAGCTGTTTTTT.

The chain couples TRBV18 to TRBJ2-2; 8 bases are shared with TRBD2. Germline trimming cut 10 bases from V and 7 bases from J; bases unmatched to any gene: 8. CDR1 and CDR2 (germline): KGHSH, LQKENI. The CDR3 runs to 13 residues. The CDR3 here is CATKRELSGELFF. The CDR3 nucleotides read TGTGCCACCAAGCGGGAGTTGAGCGGGGAGCTGTTTTTT.

This clone appeared once. The rearrangement links TRBV6-1 to TRBJ1-2, with D possibly TRBD1 on 6 matching bases. The CDR3 is 13 residues long. With 8 bases removed from V and 4 bases from J, the gap between germline ends came to 14 bases. CDR1 and CDR2 (germline): MNHNS, SASEGT. CDR3 sequence reads: CASEKGDSYGYTF. DNA of the CDR3: TGTGCCAGCGAGAAGGGGGATAGCTATGGCTACACCTTC.

V usage is TRBV19 and J usage is TRBJ2-1, with unresolved D. V lost 5 bases, J lost 7 bases, and 12 bases lay in between. The V gene's germline CDR1 is LNHDA and CDR2 SQIVND (reference sequence). The CDR3 spans 13 residues. This chain's CDR3 is CASSPTVSNEQFF. CDR3 nucleotide sequence: TGTGCCAGTAGTCCTACCGTGTCAAATGAGCAGTTCTTC.

This clone was seen just once. J is TRBJ2-7 and V is TRBV27; 7 bases match TRBD2. This CDR3 comprises 15 residues. Trimming at V came to 2 bases and at J to 3 bases, leaving 7 bases not matched to a gene. CDR1 and CDR2 from the germline V gene are MNHEY and SMNVEV (reference sequence). This CDR3 reads CASSLGAGRSYEQYF. As DNA, the CDR3 is TGTGCCAGCAGTTTAGGAGCGGGGCGAAGCTACGAGCAGTACTTC.

The V gene is TRBV5-1, the J gene TRBJ1-4; 9 bases are shared with TRBD1. The CDR3 length is 16 residues. Trimming at V came to 2 bases and at J to 4 bases, leaving 6 bases not matched to a gene. CDR1 and CDR2 from the germline V gene are SGHRS and YFSETQ. CDR3 sequence reads: CASSLGTGNVNEKLFF. CDR3 bases: TGCGCCAGCAGCTTAGGGACAGGGAACGTTAATGAAAAACTGTTTTTT.

The rearrangement uses TRBV21-1 and TRBJ2-2; the table assigns TRBD1, which was not confirmed against the DNA. TRBV21-1 is assigned pseudogene status. The CDR3 totals 18 residues. The CDR3 spells CASSKVERDRGNTGELFF. The CDR3 DNA follows: TGTGCCAGCAGCAAAGTGGAGCGGGACAGGGGTAACACCGGGGAGCTGTTTTTT.

The chain uses TRBV30 and TRBJ1-3; D is uncertain. CDR1 and CDR2 (germline): GTSNPN, SVGIG (reference sequence). The CDR3 runs to 16 residues. Trimming cost V 1 base and J 0 bases, with 13 bases left between them. In DNA, the CDR3 is TGTGCCTGGAGTGGAGGGCGGGTCTACTCTGGAAACACCATATATTTT. This translates into CAWSGGRVYSGNTIYF. Based on the CDR3 plus reference TRBV30 and TRBJ1-3, the full variable domain is SQTIHQWPATLVQPVGSPLSLECTVEGTSNPNLYWYRQAAGRGLQLLFYSVGIGQISSEVPQNLSASRPQDRQFILSSKKLLLSDSGFYLCAWSGGRVYSGNTIYFGEGSWLTVV.

CDR3 in amino acids: CASSPRQGTYEQYF. CDR3 bases: TGTGCCAGCTCACCCCGACAGGGGACCTACGAGCAGTACTTC. The chain joins TRBV18 to TRBJ2-7, with 8 bases matching TRBD1. After removal of 3 bases from V and 2 bases from J, the junction contained 3 bases not matched to a gene. This CDR3 is 14 amino acids long. Germline V gene lookup returns CDR1 KGHSH and CDR2 LQKENI.

The rearrangement links TRBV5-1 to TRBJ2-7; D is perhaps TRBD2 (6 bases). Looked up from germline, CDR1 is SGHRS and CDR2 is YFSETQ. The V end lost 1 base, the J end lost 5 bases, and 19 bases lay between the germline ends. The CDR3 sequence is 16 residues long. The CDR3 DNA follows: TGCGCCAGCAGCTTGTCTTATGGGGGGATCTCGAACGAGCAGTACTTC. Protein product: CASSLSYGGISNEQYF.

The chain couples TRBV27 to TRBJ1-1, with D hard to call. The CDR3 has 15 residues. V lost 6 bases and J 1 base, leaving 15 bases between the germline ends. Germline CDR1 MNHEY, CDR2 SMNVEV (reference sequence). The CDR3 DNA is TGTGCCAGCAGGCCTTTTATAGTGGGGAACACTGAAGCTTTCTTT. Amino acid sequence: CASRPFIVGNTEAFF.

The chain has TRBV30 and TRBJ1-4, with D tentatively TRBD1 (6 bases). V was shortened by 5 bases and J by 5 bases, with 12 bases between the two germline ends. This CDR3 contains 13 residues. Germline assignment: CDR1 GTSNPN and CDR2 SVGIG (reference sequence). Here the CDR3 DNA reads TGTGCCTGGCAGACAGGCCCAAATGAAAAACTGTTTTTT. Protein sequence: CAWQTGPNEKLFF.

V usage is TRBV10-3 and J usage is TRBJ1-5, with TRBD1 identical over 10 bases. Germline CDR1 reads ENHRY; CDR2 reads SYGVKD. The V segment lost 3 bases and the J segment 7 bases; nucleotides outside the gene matches: 6. The CDR3 loop spans 15 amino acids. The CDR3 loop reads CAISEGTGAGQPQHF. In nucleotides, the CDR3 is TGTGCCATCAGTGAAGGGACAGGGGCGGGGCAGCCCCAGCATTTT.

In its sample, this clone ranks as medium-sized. The chain is built from TRBV2 and TRBJ1-2, with D hard to call. Germline CDR1 reads SNHLY; CDR2 reads FYNNEI. The length of the CDR3 is 13 residues. Between the trimmed V and J ends, which lost 4 bases and 2 bases, there was a span of 8 bases. CDR3 loop: CASSGAKNYGYTF. The CDR3 DNA follows: TGTGCCAGCAGTGGCGCGAAGAACTATGGCTACACCTTC.

V is TRBV11-2 and J is TRBJ2-1; no clear D. CDR1 is SGHAT and CDR2 is FQNNGV in the germline V gene. There are 13 residues in the CDR3. V was cut by 0 bases and J by 11 bases, with 11 bases left in between. The DNA for the CDR3 is TGTGCCAGCAGCTTAGATCGGGCTAGGAAGCAGTTCTTC. It translates to CASSLDRARKQFF.

The chain employs TRBV4-2 and TRBJ2-5, with D perhaps TRBD1 (6 bases). The CDR3 covers 15 residues. Trimming shortened V by 0 bases and J by 5 bases, and 13 bases separated the two germline ends. CDR1 and CDR2 (germline): LGHNA, YNFKEQ. The CDR3 nucleotides read TGTGCCAGCAGCCAAGAGGGGGCGCGCGGGGAGACCCAGTACTTC. Its translation: CASSQEGARGETQYF.

This chain uses TRBV11-3 with TRBJ2-2; D is uncertain. The CDR3 sequence is 13 residues long. Germline CDR1 reads SGHNT; CDR2 reads YENEEA. Trimming removed 3 bases at V and 5 bases at J, with 7 bases between. The CDR3 DNA reads TGTGCCAGCAGCTTTGGTAGGACCGGGGAGCTGTTTTTT. Translated, it gives CASSFGRTGELFF.

The V and J genes are TRBV6-1 and TRBJ1-5; the match to TRBD1 covers 7 bases. Germline trimming cut 7 bases from V and 3 bases from J; bases unmatched to any gene: 6. Germline V gene data show CDR1 as MNHNS and CDR2 as SASEGT. This CDR3 has 14 amino acids. CDR3: CASNRGQFNQPQHF. The CDR3 DNA reads as TGTGCCAGCAATAGGGGACAGTTCAATCAGCCCCAGCATTTT.

V is TRBV27 and J is TRBJ2-7, with a weak D call TRBD2 (6 bases). The CDR3 is 14 amino acids. The germline V and J ends were trimmed by 5 bases and 2 bases, with 13 bases remaining between them. CDR1 is MNHEY, CDR2 SMNVEV, per germline (reference sequence). The CDR3 DNA sequence: TGTGCCAGCAGTGGGACTCCCCTACCCTACGAGCAGTACTTC. This sequence encodes CASSGTPLPYEQYF.